This T cell receptor (beta chain) is drawn from a study of blood T cell repertoires in COVID-19. Trimming shortened V by 5 bases and J by 4 bases, and 23 bases separated the two germline ends. Per the germline V gene, CDR1 is GTSNPN and CDR2 is SVGIG (reference sequence). CDR3 length: 16 residues. Here immunoSEQ multiplex PCR was the method, and the copy in TCRdb shows in-frame clones only, minus some. The table has around 250,000 clones, roughly 84% seen once; the top ten hold approximately 4.8%. The receptor was derived from a man aged 50-59 years with active or convalescent COVID-19. Sequenced input: peripheral blood. The V and J genes are TRBV30 and TRBJ1-2; D unclear. The CDR3 spells CAWWPRRGMWTYGYTF. The CDR3 DNA is TGTGCCTGGTGGCCCCGAAGAGGGATGTGGACCTATGGCTACACCTTC. Full variable domain (outside the CDR3, taken from reference TRBV30 and TRBJ1-2): SQTIHQWPATLVQPVGSPLSLECTVEGTSNPNLYWYRQAAGRGLQLLFYSVGIGQISSEVPQNLSASRPQDRQFILSSKKLLLSDSGFYLCAWWPRRGMWTYGYTFGSGTRLTVV.